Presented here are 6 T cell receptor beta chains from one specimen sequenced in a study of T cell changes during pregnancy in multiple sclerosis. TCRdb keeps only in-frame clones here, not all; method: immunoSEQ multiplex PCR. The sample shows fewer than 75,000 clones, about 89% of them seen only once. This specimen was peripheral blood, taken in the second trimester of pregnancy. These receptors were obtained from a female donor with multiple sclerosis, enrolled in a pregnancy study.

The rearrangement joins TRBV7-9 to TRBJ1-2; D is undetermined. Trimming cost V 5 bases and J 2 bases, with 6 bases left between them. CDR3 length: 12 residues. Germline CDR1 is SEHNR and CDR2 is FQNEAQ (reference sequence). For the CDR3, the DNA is TGTGCCAGCAGCCCCGAGAACTATGGCTACACCTTC. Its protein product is CASSPENYGYTF.

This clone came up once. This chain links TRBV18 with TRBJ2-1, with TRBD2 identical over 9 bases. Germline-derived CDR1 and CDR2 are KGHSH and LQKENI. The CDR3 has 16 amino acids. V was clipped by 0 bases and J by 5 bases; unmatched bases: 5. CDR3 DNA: TGTGCCAGCTCACCACCGAACCTAGCGGGGAACAATGAGCAGTTCTTC. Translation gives CASSPPNLAGNNEQFF. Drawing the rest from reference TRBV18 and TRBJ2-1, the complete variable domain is NAGVMQNPRHLVRRRGQEARLRCSPMKGHSHVYWYRQLPEEGLKFMVYLQKENIIDESGMPKERFSAEFPKEGPSILRIQQVVRGDSAAYFCASSPPNLAGNNEQFFGPGTRLTVL.

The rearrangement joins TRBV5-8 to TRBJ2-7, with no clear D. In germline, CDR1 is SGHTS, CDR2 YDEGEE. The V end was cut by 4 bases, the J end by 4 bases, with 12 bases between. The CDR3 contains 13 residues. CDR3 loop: CASSKNNGYEQYF. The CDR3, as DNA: TGTGCCAGCAGCAAAAACAACGGGTACGAGCAGTACTTC.

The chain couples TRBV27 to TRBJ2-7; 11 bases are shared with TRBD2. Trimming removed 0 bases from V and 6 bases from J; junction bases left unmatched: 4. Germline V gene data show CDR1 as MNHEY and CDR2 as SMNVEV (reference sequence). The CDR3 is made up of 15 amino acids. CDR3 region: CASSLSRLAGSEQYF. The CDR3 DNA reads TGTGCCAGCAGTTTATCGCGACTAGCGGGAAGCGAGCAGTACTTC.

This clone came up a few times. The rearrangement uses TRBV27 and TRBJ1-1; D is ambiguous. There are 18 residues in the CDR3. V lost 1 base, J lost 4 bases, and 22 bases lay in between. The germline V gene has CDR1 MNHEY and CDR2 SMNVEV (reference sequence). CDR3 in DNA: TGTGCCAGCAGTTTATTAGGCCAGGCAACCGACGAGAGCACTGAAGCTTTCTTT. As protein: CASSLLGQATDESTEAFF.

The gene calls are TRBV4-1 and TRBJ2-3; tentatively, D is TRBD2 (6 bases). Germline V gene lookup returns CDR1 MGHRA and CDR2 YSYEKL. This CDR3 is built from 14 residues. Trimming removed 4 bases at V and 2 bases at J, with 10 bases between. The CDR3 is CASSPGLYTDTQYF. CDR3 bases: TGCGCCAGCAGCCCAGGACTATACACAGATACGCAGTATTTT.